What follows are 27 T cell receptor beta chains derived from one specimen sequenced in a study of CD8 T cells in Susac syndrome. Random hexamers were used to reverse transcribe the RNA input (about 0.45 to 1 ug). In TCRdb, the immunoSEQ multiplex PCR reads were re-called with MiXCR into one record per CDR3 protein. The repertoire includes roughly 140,000 distinct CDR3 sequences, 85% to 95% of them detected once, and about 0.16% sits in the top ten. Sequencing was done on a sample of CD4+ T cells from PBMCs. The receptors here all came from a human donor with Susac syndrome.

The genes are TRBV25-1 and TRBJ2-3; D uncertain. CDR3 length: 14 amino acids. V lost 4 bases to trimming and J lost 0 bases, with 8 bases between them. Looked up from germline, CDR1 is MGHDK and CDR2 is SYGVNS. CDR3: CASSVGGSTDTQYF. CDR3 sequence (DNA): TGTGCCAGCAGTGTAGGCGGCAGCACAGATACGCAGTATTTT.

CDR3: CASSLEGGTQETQYF. The CDR3 DNA reads TGTGCCAGCAGCTTAGAGGGCGGGACACAAGAGACCCAGTACTTC. This rearrangement joins TRBV7-3 to TRBJ2-5, with D tentatively TRBD1 or TRBD2 (6 bases each). The germline V gene encodes CDR1 SGHTA and CDR2 FQGTGA. CDR3 length: 15 amino acids. Deletions cut 2 bases from V and 2 bases from J, with 12 bases between.

J is TRBJ2-6 and V is TRBV20-1, with D maybe TRBD1 (6 bases). The V end lost 5 bases, the J end lost 9 bases, and 23 bases lay between the germline ends. The CDR3 is 16 residues long. Germline V CDR1 and CDR2: DFQATT, SNEGSKA (reference sequence). The CDR3: CSAVPGTRNSLNVLTF. CDR3 nucleotides: TGCAGTGCTGTCCCCGGGACAAGAAACTCTCTCAACGTCCTGACTTTC.

The chain recombines TRBV7-2 with TRBJ1-5, with no clear D. Germline lookup yields CDR1 SGHTA and CDR2 FQGNSA. Trimming left V 8 bases short and J 0 bases short, with 14 bases between. The CDR3 has 15 amino acids. The CDR3 protein is CASQDGTYSNQPQHF. In nucleotides, the CDR3 is TGTGCCAGCCAAGACGGCACCTATAGCAATCAGCCCCAGCATTTT.

A single count supports this clonotype. This sequence joins TRBV29-1 and TRBJ2-1; a weak D match, TRBD2 (5 bases). Trimming removed 3 bases from V and 8 bases from J, with 14 bases in between. The CDR3 sequence is 13 residues long. CDR1 is SQVTM and CDR2 is ANQGSEA in the germline V gene. Here the CDR3 DNA reads TGCAGCGTTGATGGGCTAGCCCTCGATGAGCAGTTCTTC. This sequence encodes CSVDGLALDEQFF.

This clonotype was observed once. CDR3 nucleotides: TGTGCCACCAGCAGAGATAAAGCAGGGGGGAATGAGCAGTTCTTC. As protein: CATSRDKAGGNEQFF. This sequence joins TRBV15 and TRBJ2-1; a possible D gene is TRBD1 (7 bases). Deletions cut 0 bases from V and 7 bases from J, with 13 bases between. Germline lookup yields CDR1 LNHNV and CDR2 YYDKDF (reference sequence). CDR3 length: 15 amino acids.

The V and J genes are TRBV7-9 and TRBJ2-7; D not resolved. Germline CDR1 reads SEHNR; CDR2 reads FQNEAQ (reference sequence). The V end was cut by 1 base, the J end by 6 bases, with 13 bases between. The CDR3 sequence is 14 residues long. The CDR3 DNA follows: TGTGCCAGCAGCTTAGTATCCTCCTCTCCCGAGCAGTACTTC. Protein sequence: CASSLVSSSPEQYF.

This clonotype appeared once. This rearrangement joins TRBV7-3 to TRBJ1-6, with D unresolved. The CDR3 loop spans 13 amino acids. V lost 1 base and J 12 bases, leaving 10 bases between the germline ends. CDR1 SGHTA and CDR2 FQGTGA come from the germline V gene. The DNA for the CDR3 is TGTGCCAGCAGCTTAATGGCCGAAGGACCCCTCCACTTT. Its protein is CASSLMAEGPLHF.

This clonotype appeared a few times. The chain recombines TRBV14 with TRBJ2-7; D remains ambiguous. Germline V gives CDR1 SGHDN, CDR2 FVKESK. The CDR3 is 13 residues long. V dropped 1 base and J dropped 6 bases, with 10 bases sitting between them. CDR3 region: CASSQARAGEQYF. The CDR3 region has the DNA TGTGCCAGCAGCCAAGCCCGTGCAGGCGAGCAGTACTTC.

The rearrangement uses TRBV7-2 and TRBJ2-4; D unresolved. V lost 6 bases to trimming and J lost 3 bases, with 12 bases between them. Germline loops: CDR1 SGHTA, CDR2 FQGNSA. This CDR3 contains 14 residues. CDR3 sequence: CASRSNLGKNIQYF. CDR3 DNA sequence: TGTGCCAGCAGGTCAAACTTAGGCAAAAACATTCAGTACTTC.

The chain employs TRBV6-4 and TRBJ2-3; D is unresolved. The CDR3 runs 15 residues. Germline V gene lookup returns CDR1 MRHNA and CDR2 SNTAGT. The ends were cut back, 0 bases at V and 1 base at J, with 8 bases in the middle. The CDR3 DNA follows: TGTGCCAGCAGTGACTCGACCGACCGCACAGATACGCAGTATTTT. Translation gives CASSDSTDRTDTQYF.

This clonotype was counted a single time. This sequence joins TRBV27 and TRBJ2-3; 7 bases fit TRBD2. With V trimmed by 6 bases and J by 8 bases, 17 bases remained unmatched. The CDR3 extends over 16 amino acids. The V gene's germline CDR1 is MNHEY and CDR2 SMNVEV (reference sequence). CDR3 amino acids: CASSPPRRGTGGTQYF. The CDR3, as DNA: TGTGCCAGCAGCCCCCCCAGGCGGGGGACGGGGGGTACGCAGTATTTT.

V gene TRBV29-1 combines with J gene TRBJ1-1; possible D gene TRBD1, 5 bases. This CDR3 region has 13 residues. Germline assignment: CDR1 SQVTM and CDR2 ANQGSEA. V was trimmed by 7 bases and J by 5 bases, leaving 17 bases between them. CDR3 in DNA: TGCAGCGGAACCCTATGGGGGGATACTGAAGCTTTCTTT. Translation gives CSGTLWGDTEAFF.

A single count supports this clonotype. The V call is TRBV3-1, the J call TRBJ2-1; a possible D gene is TRBD2 (6 bases). The CDR3 contains 13 residues. From germline, CDR1 is LGHDT and CDR2 YNNKEL (reference sequence). The V gene lost 7 bases and the J gene lost 6 bases, with 13 bases spanning the gap. CDR3 nucleotide sequence: TGTGCCAGCACCGGCGGGGACCGCAATGAGCAGTTCTTC. It encodes CASTGGDRNEQFF.

V gene TRBV15 combines with J gene TRBJ1-2; a possible D gene is TRBD1 (5 bases). Deletions cut 2 bases from V and 1 base from J, with 14 bases between. The V gene's germline CDR1 is LNHNV and CDR2 YYDKDF (reference sequence). The CDR3 spans 16 residues. In DNA, the CDR3 is TGTGCCACCAGCAGACTCCGGGGACTCGATAACTATGGCTACACCTTC. Protein: CATSRLRGLDNYGYTF. Full variable domain (rest looked up from reference TRBV15 and TRBJ1-2): DAMVIQNPRYQVTQFGKPVTLSCSQTLNHNVMYWYQQKSSQAPKLLFHYYDKDFNNEADTPDNFQSRRPNTSFCFLDIRSPGLGDTAMYLCATSRLRGLDNYGYTFGSGTRLTVV.

The chain is built from TRBV20-1 and TRBJ1-1, with D tentatively TRBD1 (6 bases). This CDR3 is 15 amino acids long. Between the trimmed V and J ends, which lost 0 bases and 2 bases, there was a span of 13 bases. Germline CDR1 reads DFQATT; CDR2 reads SNEGSKA (reference sequence). The CDR3 region is CSARDLRGVNTEAFF. The CDR3 DNA is TGCAGTGCTAGAGATTTGAGGGGGGTCAACACTGAAGCTTTCTTT.

CDR3 DNA: TGCAGTGCTAGAGATACTTCCGATCCTAAAGAGACCCAGTACTTC. Translating gives CSARDTSDPKETQYF. The rearrangement joins TRBV20-1 to TRBJ2-5; D gene ambiguous. The ends were cut back, 0 bases at V and 3 bases at J, with 14 bases in the middle. The CDR3 runs to 15 residues. CDR1 and CDR2 (germline): DFQATT, SNEGSKA (reference sequence).

CDR3 region: CSVVEGSIGSYNEQFF. The CDR3 DNA reads TGCAGCGTTGTCGAAGGGTCGATAGGGTCCTACAATGAGCAGTTCTTC. The chain has TRBV29-1 and TRBJ2-1; D is unclear. The length of the CDR3 is 16 residues. Trimming shortened V by 4 bases and J by 1 base, and 17 bases separated the two germline ends. Germline loops: CDR1 SQVTM, CDR2 ANQGSEA.

J is TRBJ1-2 and V is TRBV4-2; D ambiguous. V was pared by 0 bases and J by 5 bases, with 10 bases between. This CDR3 has 14 amino acids. From germline, CDR1 is LGHNA and CDR2 YNFKEQ. The CDR3 protein is CASSQDSVGYGYTF. Written as DNA, the CDR3 is TGTGCCAGCAGCCAAGATTCGGTGGGTTATGGCTACACCTTC.

This sequence joins TRBV29-1 and TRBJ2-6; TRBD1 matches 8 bases. V dropped 2 bases and J dropped 1; count of bases not matched to a gene: 1. This CDR3 comprises 15 residues. Looked up from germline, CDR1 is SQVTM and CDR2 is ANQGSEA. The CDR3, as DNA: TGCAGCGTTGAAAGGGACAGGTCTGGGGCCAACGTCCTGACTTTC. This codes for CSVERDRSGANVLTF. Supplemented by reference TRBV29-1 and TRBJ2-6, the full variable domain reads SAVISQKPSRDICQRGTSLTIQCQVDSQVTMMFWYRQQPGQSLTLIATANQGSEATYESGFVIDKFPISRPNLTFSTLTVSNMSPEDSSIYLCSVERDRSGANVLTFGAGSRLTVL.

The gene calls are TRBV27 and TRBJ2-7, with D perhaps matching TRBD1 or TRBD2 (7 bases each). V was trimmed by 8 bases and J by 3 bases, leaving 11 bases between them. Germline lookup yields CDR1 MNHEY and CDR2 SMNVEV (reference sequence). The CDR3 contains 12 residues. The CDR3, as DNA: TGTGCCAGCGCCAGGGGGGGCTACGAGCAGTACTTC. Amino acids: CASARGGYEQYF.

The chain has TRBV9 and TRBJ2-7; 8 bases fit TRBD1. The J segment lost 3 bases and the V segment lost 0 bases, leaving 5 bases of the junction unmatched. The CDR3 extends over 15 amino acids. Germline lookup yields CDR1 SGDLS and CDR2 YYNGEE. The CDR3: CASSVGPTGDYEQYF. The CDR3 DNA reads TGTGCCAGCAGCGTAGGGCCGACAGGGGACTACGAGCAGTACTTC.

The chain couples TRBV10-3 to TRBJ2-7; D is unresolved. Germline V gives CDR1 ENHRY, CDR2 SYGVKD. The CDR3 totals 11 residues. The V gene lost 0 bases and the J gene lost 7 bases, with 4 bases spanning the gap. CDR3 in amino acids: CAISESAEQYF. CDR3 DNA sequence: TGTGCCATCAGTGAGTCCGCGGAGCAGTACTTC.

The chain links TRBV15 to TRBJ2-1, with TRBD1 matching over 9 bases. The CDR3 runs 17 residues. After removal of 0 bases from V and 3 bases from J, the junction contained 6 bases not matched to a gene. Germline CDR1 reads LNHNV; CDR2 reads YYDKDF (reference sequence). Here the CDR3 DNA reads TGTGCCACCAGCAGAGAGTGGGACAGGGAGGACTACAATGAGCAGTTCTTC. This gives the protein CATSREWDREDYNEQFF.

The chain uses TRBV20-1 and TRBJ2-1; tentative D call: TRBD1 (5 bases). The CDR3 covers 15 residues. V lost 3 bases and J lost 4, with 16 bases in between. Looked up from germline, CDR1 is DFQATT and CDR2 is SNEGSKA (reference sequence). The CDR3: CSASPKGKTYNEQFF. The CDR3, as DNA: TGCAGTGCTAGCCCTAAGGGGAAGACATACAATGAGCAGTTCTTC.

The V call is TRBV10-3, the J call TRBJ1-2; TRBD1 is a possible D gene (6 bases). This CDR3 is 14 amino acids long. Germline CDR1 is ENHRY and CDR2 is SYGVKD. V was cut by 2 bases and J by 7 bases, with 14 bases left in between. As DNA, the CDR3 is TGTGCCATCAGTGAGCAAAGCAGGGGAAGTGGCTACACCTTC. It translates to CAISEQSRGSGYTF.

This rearrangement joins TRBV9 to TRBJ2-1; 11 bases are shared with TRBD2. The CDR3 is made up of 15 amino acids. J gave up 5 bases and V 1 base, and 2 bases lay outside the gene matches. CDR1 is SGDLS, CDR2 YYNGEE, per germline. CDR3 amino acids: CASSVLAGGHNEQFF. CDR3 DNA: TGTGCCAGCAGCGTACTAGCGGGGGGCCACAATGAGCAGTTCTTC.